The 11 T cell receptor beta chains below were found in one sample sequenced in a study of cytomegalovirus exposure and HLA in healthy donors. Both 60 Vbeta primers and 13 Jbeta primers went into the PCR. Produced via immunoSEQ multiplex PCR; TCRdb's table is partial and in-frame only. The sample comprises about 170,000 clones, 80% to 90% of which are singletons, and 1.9% rests with the top ten. Specimen: PBMCs. The receptor source for this set is a young woman in good health and CMV-seronegative.

This chain connects TRBV27 to TRBJ2-7, with 8 nucleotides matching TRBD2. Unmatched junction bases numbered 3, after V lost 5 bases and J lost 3 bases. The CDR3 is 13 amino acids. Looked up from germline, CDR1 is MNHEY and CDR2 is SMNVEV (reference sequence). The CDR3 DNA reads TGTGCCAGCAGTACCACTAGCGGCTACGAGCAGTACTTC. Protein: CASSTTSGYEQYF.

This clone was seen more than once but under ten times. This CDR3 fails to terminate in the conserved phenylalanine or tryptophan, so it likely reflects a read error. The DNA is omitted, as the CDR3 cannot be located on it reliably, and the CDR3 follows TCRdb's listing. The V gene is TRBV10-3, the J gene TRBJ2-7; whether TRBD2, the table's D call, matches the DNA was not checked. A total of 11 residues make up the CDR3, ends included. CDR1 and CDR2 from the germline V gene are ENHRY and SYGVKD. Here the CDR3 reads CAISEGGESWL.

In its sample, this clone was seen once. This CDR3 is also generated by other DNA sequences in the sample. V and J are TRBV18 and TRBJ1-2, with D possibly TRBD1 on 6 matching bases. The CDR3 length is 13 residues. Germline V gene lookup returns CDR1 KGHSH and CDR2 LQKENI. V was pared by 3 bases and J by 4 bases, with 9 bases between. The chain's CDR3 is CASSPDRSYGYTF. The CDR3 bases are TGTGCCAGCTCACCTGACAGGTCCTATGGCTACACCTTC.

The chain couples TRBV5-1 to TRBJ2-1; D unclear. Germline CDR1 is SGHRS and CDR2 is YFSETQ. Trimming cost V 2 bases and J 6 bases, with 6 bases left between them. The CDR3 runs 12 residues. The CDR3 spells CASSLPSNEQFF. CDR3 coding DNA: TGCGCCAGCAGCTTACCCAGCAATGAGCAGTTCTTC.

The genes are TRBV5-1 and TRBJ1-1; D might be TRBD1 (6 bases). The CDR3 is made up of 13 amino acids. The ends were cut back, 3 bases at V and 7 bases at J, with 13 bases in the middle. Looked up from germline, CDR1 is SGHRS and CDR2 is YFSETQ. The CDR3 DNA follows: TGCGCCAGCAGCTCCATTACAGGGCTTGAAGCTTTCTTT. Amino acids: CASSSITGLEAFF.

This chain uses TRBV7-9 with TRBJ1-1; the match to TRBD1 covers 10 bases. Germline V gene sequence: CDR1 SEHNR, CDR2 FQNEAQ (reference sequence). The CDR3 has 16 residues. Unmatched junction bases numbered 8, after V lost 3 bases and J lost 4 bases. CDR3 amino acids: CASSLGRDRGGTEAFF. The DNA for the CDR3 is TGTGCCAGCAGCTTGGGGAGGGACAGGGGAGGCACTGAAGCTTTCTTT.

This clone has a handful of counts. V and J are TRBV5-1 and TRBJ2-3; D gene uncertain. Germline V gives CDR1 SGHRS, CDR2 YFSETQ. Trimming stripped 0 bases from V and 1 base from J, with 15 bases between. The CDR3 runs 17 residues. CDR3 protein: CASSLGSTTQGTDTQYF. The CDR3 region has the DNA TGCGCCAGCAGCTTGGGTTCTACAACCCAGGGCACAGATACGCAGTATTTT. The full variable domain, with the rest looked up from reference TRBV5-1 and TRBJ2-3, is KAGVTQTPRYLIKTRGQQVTLSCSPISGHRSVSWYQQTPGQGLQFLFEYFSETQRNKGNFPGRFSGRQFSNSRSEMNVSTLELGDSALYLCASSLGSTTQGTDTQYFGPGTRLTVL.

V usage is TRBV25-1 and J usage is TRBJ1-2; 7 positions agree with TRBD1. Germline V gene data show CDR1 as MGHDK and CDR2 as SYGVNS. The CDR3 is 14 amino acids. V lost 3 bases to trimming and J lost 7 bases; unmatched junction nucleotides: 8. CDR3 DNA sequence: TGTGCCAGCAGTGATGGATCACAGGGGTTTGGCTACACCTTC. Its protein is CASSDGSQGFGYTF.

Comment on this clone: The germline gene is not matched at one end of the junction; a read error may be the cause. The chain is built from TRBV2 and TRBJ2-7; TRBD2 agrees at 11 bases. Per germline, CDR1 SNHLY and CDR2 FYNNEI. CDR3 size: 16 residues. CDR3 protein: CASSPLAGAPSNEQYF. The CDR3 DNA reads TGTGCCAGCAGTCCACTAGCGGGAGCGCCCTCCAACGAGCAGTACTTC.

The chain combines TRBV2 with TRBJ2-7; TRBD2 aligns across 9 bases. J was trimmed by 7 bases and V by 5 bases; bases with no gene match: 15. Germline loops: CDR1 SNHLY, CDR2 FYNNEI. The CDR3 extends over 16 amino acids. CDR3 residues: CASSIRKGLARAEQYF. CDR3 in DNA: TGTGCCAGCAGTATTAGGAAGGGACTAGCCCGGGCGGAGCAGTACTTC.

The V gene is TRBV11-2, the J gene TRBJ2-7; D might be TRBD2 (5 bases). The germline CDR1 and CDR2 sequences are SGHAT and FQNNGV. This CDR3 comprises 15 residues. Trimming removed 5 bases at V and 2 bases at J, with 16 bases between. The CDR3 nucleotides are TGTGCCAGCAGCCTTGGACGGGAACGAGCCTACGAGCAGTACTTC. This codes for CASSLGRERAYEQYF.